Listed below are T cell receptor beta chains from one sample, sequenced in a study of blood T cell repertoires in COVID-19. Sequencing was performed with immunoSEQ multiplex PCR; in TCRdb, only in-frame clones are kept and a portion is missing. The sample records 300,000 to 350,000 clones, approximately 86% being singletons. The sequencing input was PBMCs or T cells enriched from blood (not recorded which). The receptors derive from a middle-aged woman with acute COVID-19. CDR3s include the opening cysteine and the closing phenylalanine or tryptophan. A D gene is named only where the DNA matches it firmly. Clone size, where shown, is once, few, many, or a class for clones that have expanded.

.	TRBV3-1/TRBV3-2	TRBJ2-7	.	12	CASSQEPSEQYF	TGTGCCAGCAGCCAAGAGCCGAGCGAGCAGTACTTC
once	TRBV2	TRBJ2-5	.	14	CATRDAGGTETQYF	TGTGCCACCCGGGACGCCGGGGGAACGGAGACCCAGTACTTC
.	TRBV28	TRBJ2-4	TRBD2	19	CASSPSSGSFPLAKNIQYF	TGTGCCAGCAGTCCCTCTAGCGGGAGTTTTCCTTTGGCCAAAAACATTCAGTACTTC
.	TRBV9	TRBJ1-2	.	15	CASSVYGQAIYGYTF	TGTGCCAGCAGCGTATATGGACAAGCTATCTATGGCTACACCTTC
.	TRBV7-3	TRBJ2-5	TRBD1	15	CASSLGTGVGETQYF	TGTGCCAGCAGCTTGGGGACAGGGGTGGGGGAGACCCAGTACTTC
.	TRBV27	TRBJ2-1	TRBD2	14	CASSFKGLFNEQFF	TGTGCCAGCAGTTTTAAGGGACTATTCAATGAGCAGTTCTTC
.	TRBV15	TRBJ1-1	TRBD1	17	CATSRTRDRNMNTEAFF	TGTGCCACCAGCAGAACCCGGGACAGAAATATGAACACTGAAGCTTTCTTT
.	TRBV12-3/TRBV12-4	TRBJ2-4	.	13	CASSYQDRPTQYF	TGTGCCAGCAGTTACCAAGACAGGCCCACTCAGTACTTC
.	TRBV18	TRBJ1-3	TRBD1	15	CASSAQGAESNTIYF	TGTGCCAGCTCCGCACAGGGGGCAGAGAGCAACACCATATATTTT
.	TRBV3-1/TRBV3-2	TRBJ2-7	TRBD2	15	CASSEGLAGIGQQYF	TGTGCCAGCAGCGAGGGACTAGCGGGGATCGGGCAGCAGTACTTC
.	TRBV2	TRBJ2-1	TRBD1	15	CASIRDSSSYNEQFF	TGTGCCAGCATCCGGGACAGTAGCTCCTACAATGAGCAGTTCTTC
.	TRBV5-4	TRBJ1-1	.	14	CASSLGGPDREAFF	TGTGCCAGCAGCTTGGGGGGACCAGACAGGGAAGCTTTCTTT
.	TRBV28	TRBJ1-5	.	14	CASTGGSIYQPQHF	TGTGCCAGCACTGGCGGGAGCATTTATCAGCCCCAGCATTTT
.	TRBV19	TRBJ1-1	.	17	CASSQSQGLQANTEAFF	TGTGCCAGTAGCCAATCCCAGGGGTTGCAGGCGAACACTGAAGCTTTCTTT
.	TRBV7-2	TRBJ1-2	TRBD1	14	CASSSSGGNYGYTF	TGTGCCAGCAGCTCTTCAGGGGGGAACTATGGCTACACCTTC
once	TRBV9	TRBJ2-5	TRBD1	15	CASSGSGQGEETQYF	TGTGCCAGCAGCGGAAGTGGACAGGGCGAAGAGACCCAGTACTTC
.	TRBV5-5	TRBJ1-4	.	16	CASSHPTGATNEKLFF	TGTGCCAGCAGCCACCCAACGGGGGCAACTAATGAAAAACTGTTTTTT
.	TRBV3-1/TRBV3-2	TRBJ1-1	.	16	CASSQDSVDMNTEAFF	TGTGCCAGCAGCCAAGACTCGGTTGACATGAACACTGAAGCTTTCTTT
.	TRBV4-3	TRBJ1-5	TRBD1	15	CASSTRDSLYLPQHF	TGCGCCAGCAGCACCCGGGACAGCTTGTATTTGCCCCAGCATTTT
.	TRBV2	TRBJ2-7	.	12	CASSAGFYEQYF	TGTGCCAGCAGTGCAGGATTCTACGAGCAGTACTTC
few	TRBV4-2	TRBJ2-4	TRBD1	16	CASKEEDRGAKNIQYF	TGTGCCAGCAAAGAGGAAGACAGGGGAGCCAAAAACATTCAGTACTTC
.	TRBV5-6	TRBJ2-7	TRBD1	12	CASSLRRTGQYF	TGTGCCAGCAGCTTGCGTCGGACAGGGCAGTACTTC
.	TRBV28	TRBJ2-2	TRBD1	16	CASRPTGTGGTGELFF	TGTGCCAGCAGACCAACCGGGACAGGGGGCACCGGGGAGCTGTTTTTT
.	TRBV5-1	TRBJ2-3	.	12	CASSTDRDTQYF	TGCGCCAGCAGCACCGACAGAGATACGCAGTATTTT
.	TRBV5-4	TRBJ2-3	TRBD2	16	CASSLATSGMTDTQYF	TGTGCCAGCAGCTTGGCTACTAGCGGGATGACAGATACGCAGTATTTT
.	TRBV19	TRBJ2-7	.	10	CATTPYEQYF	TGTGCCACTACCCCCTACGAGCAGTACTTC
.	TRBV2	TRBJ1-4	TRBD1	16	CASSGISGDREEKLFF	TGTGCCAGCAGTGGGATTTCGGGGGACAGGGAGGAAAAACTGTTTTTT
.	TRBV28	TRBJ1-5	TRBD1	14	CASTTGVGNQPQHF	TGTGCCAGTACCACAGGGGTGGGCAATCAGCCCCAGCATTTT
.	TRBV4-3	TRBJ1-1	.	16	CASSPLGGLMNTEAFF	TGCGCCAGCAGCCCCTTAGGAGGTCTCATGAACACTGAAGCTTTCTTT